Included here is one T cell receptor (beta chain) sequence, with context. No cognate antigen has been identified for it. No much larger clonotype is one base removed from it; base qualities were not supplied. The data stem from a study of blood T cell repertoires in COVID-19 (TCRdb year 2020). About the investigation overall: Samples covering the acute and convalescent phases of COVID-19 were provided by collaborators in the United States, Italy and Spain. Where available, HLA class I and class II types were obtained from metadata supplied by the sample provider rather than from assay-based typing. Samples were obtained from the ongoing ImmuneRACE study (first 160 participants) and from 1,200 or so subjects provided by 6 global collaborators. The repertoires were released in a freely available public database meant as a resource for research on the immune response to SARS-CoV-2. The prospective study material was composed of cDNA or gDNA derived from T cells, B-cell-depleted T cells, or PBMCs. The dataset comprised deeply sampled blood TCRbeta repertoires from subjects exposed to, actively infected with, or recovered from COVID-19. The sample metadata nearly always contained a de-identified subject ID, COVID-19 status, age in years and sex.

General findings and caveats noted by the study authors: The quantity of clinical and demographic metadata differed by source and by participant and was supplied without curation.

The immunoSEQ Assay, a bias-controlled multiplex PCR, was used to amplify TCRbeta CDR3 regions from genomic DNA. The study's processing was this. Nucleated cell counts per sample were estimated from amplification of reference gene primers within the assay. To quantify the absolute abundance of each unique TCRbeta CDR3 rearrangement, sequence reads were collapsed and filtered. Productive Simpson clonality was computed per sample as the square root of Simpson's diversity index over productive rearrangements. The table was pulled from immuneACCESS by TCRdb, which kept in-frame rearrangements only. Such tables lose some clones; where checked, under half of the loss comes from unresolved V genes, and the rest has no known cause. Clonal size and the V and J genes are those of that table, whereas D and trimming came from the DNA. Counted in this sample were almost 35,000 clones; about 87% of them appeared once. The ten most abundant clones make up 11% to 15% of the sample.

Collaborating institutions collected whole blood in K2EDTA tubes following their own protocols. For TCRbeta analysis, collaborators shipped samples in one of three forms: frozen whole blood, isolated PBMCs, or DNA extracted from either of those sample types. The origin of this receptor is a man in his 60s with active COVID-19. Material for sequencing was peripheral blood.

This receptor has the CDR3 CASSEGGLSNQPQHF. In nucleotide form, the sequence is TGTGCCAGCAGTGAGGGGGGGCTGAGCAATCAGCCCCAGCATTTT. The sequence links TRBV2 to TRBJ1-5; a tentative D call is TRBD1 (6 bases match). At the junction V is shortened by 3 bases and J by 1 base, with 10 bases in between. The CDR3 sequence holds 15 residues, the cysteine and phenylalanine included. The kept DNA is CDR3 alone, 45 bases in frame from the first base. CDR1 and CDR2 were assigned from the germline V gene as SNHLY and FYNNEI.